Listed here are 10 T cell receptor beta chains from one sample, sequenced in a study of CXCR3-negative and CXCR3-positive naive CD8 T cells. The study's findings and limits: TRB CDR3 hydrophobicity was greater in CXCR3-positive naive cells than in CXCR3-negative naive cells.

Libraries were UMI-labeled 5' RACE TRB cDNA. TCRdb reanalyzed the 5' RACE reads and collapses them to one entry per CDR3 protein, without DNA. The repertoire shows some 130,000 distinct CDR3 sequences; the top ten hold 0.4% to 0.5%. No antigen has been assigned to these receptors. The sequenced sample was naive CXCR3+ CD8+ T cells from blood. Subset in this sample: CD45RO-CCR7+CD27+CD95- naive CD8+ T cells expressing CXCR3 (TNR3+). Source of these receptors: a human donor in good health. Some clones in this sample may be carry-over from other donors' samples.

The chain employs TRBV28 and TRBJ2-2. Germline V gene data show CDR1 as MDHEN and CDR2 as SYDVKM. The CDR3 length is 15 residues. This chain's CDR3 is CASSLWVSPTGELFF.

J is TRBJ2-3 and V is TRBV29-1; checking the TCRdb D call of TRBD2 is not possible without DNA. There are 12 residues in the CDR3. Germline CDR1 reads SQVTM; CDR2 reads ANQGSEA. The CDR3 region is CSGGKRADTQYF.

This chain links TRBV7-6 with TRBJ1-2. This CDR3 region has 14 residues. Germline V lookup: CDR1 SGHVS, CDR2 FNYEAQ. CDR3 loop: CASSSSADSGGYTF.

The chain combines TRBV20-1 with TRBJ1-3; the TRBD1 assignment by TCRdb is unverifiable without DNA. Germline V gene data show CDR1 as DFQATT and CDR2 as SNEGSKA (reference sequence). This CDR3 has 15 amino acids. CDR3 protein: CSARDRGRIENTIYF.

This chain connects TRBV27 to TRBJ2-3; TCRdb indicates TRBD2, and absent DNA this call remains unverified. Germline V CDR1 and CDR2: MNHEY, SMNVEV (reference sequence). This CDR3 has 13 amino acids. The CDR3: CASSAGLVDTQYF.

The CDR3 sequence is CSARGVRTAYEQYF. J is TRBJ2-7 and V is TRBV20-1. Germline V gives CDR1 DFQATT, CDR2 SNEGSKA (reference sequence). CDR3 length equals 14 residues.

V usage is TRBV6-2 or TRBV6-3 and J usage is TRBJ2-2; TCRdb's D gene call, TRBD2, goes unchecked for lack of DNA. The CDR3 contains 16 residues. The germline CDR1 and CDR2 sequences are MNHEY and SVGEGT. CDR3 loop: CASSSTSLEDTGELFF.

V and J are TRBV20-1 and TRBJ2-1; with no DNA, the TCRdb D assignment of TRBD2 cannot be verified. CDR3 length: 15 amino acids. The V gene's germline CDR1 is DFQATT and CDR2 SNEGSKA (reference sequence). This CDR3 reads CSAITGTRTYNEQFF.

The genes are TRBV7-3 and TRBJ2-3; the TCRdb call, TRBD1, lacks DNA for checking. This CDR3 spans 15 amino acids. Germline-derived CDR1 and CDR2 are SGHTA and FQGTGA. CDR3 sequence reads: CASSFTGQVADTQYF. Supplemented by reference TRBV7-3 and TRBJ2-3, the full variable domain reads GAGVSQTPSNKVTEKGKYVELRCDPISGHTALYWYRQSLGQGPEFLIYFQGTGAADDSGLPNDRFFAVRPEGSVSTLKIQRTERGDSAVYLCASSFTGQVADTQYFGPGTRLTVL.

The chain joins TRBV7-2 to TRBJ2-3; TCRdb calls TRBD2, which cannot be checked without DNA. Germline V gene data show CDR1 as SGHTA and CDR2 as FQGNSA. The length of the CDR3 is 17 residues. CDR3 protein: CASSLESWTSGTDTQYF. The full variable domain, completed using reference TRBV7-2 and TRBJ2-3, is GAGVSQSPSNKVTEKGKDVELRCDPISGHTALYWYRQSLGQGLEFLIYFQGNSAPDKSGLPSDRFSAERTGGSVSTLTIQRTQQEDSAVYLCASSLESWTSGTDTQYFGPGTRLTVL.